The 20 T cell receptor beta chains below were found in one sample sequenced in a study of T cell responses to AZD1222 COVID-19 vaccine. Libraries were prepared by immunoSEQ multiplex PCR; TCRdb keeps only in-frame clonotypes and omits some of them. The table includes about 100,000 clones, around 94% detected once. The sequencing used peripheral blood, collected on day 0 of AZD1222 vaccination. The receptors were sampled from an adult in good health.

The chain has TRBV19 and TRBJ2-5; TRBD2 aligns across 9 bases. The germline gives CDR1 LNHDA, CDR2 SQIVND (reference sequence). V trimming: 4 bases; J trimming: 5 bases; junction bases outside the gene matches: 14. The length of the CDR3 is 17 residues. DNA of the CDR3: TGTGCCAGTAGTACATTGGCTAGCGGGATTGCAGGGGAGACCCAGTACTTC. It encodes CASSTLASGIAGETQYF. The variable domain in full, with the rest retrieved from reference TRBV19 and TRBJ2-5, is DGGITQSPKYLFRKEGQNVTLSCEQNLNHDAMYWYRQDPGQGLRLIYYSQIVNDFQKGDIAEGYSVSREKKESFPLTVTSAQKNPTAFYLCASSTLASGIAGETQYFGPGTRLLVL.

V is TRBV4-3 and J is TRBJ1-2, with D tentatively TRBD1 (5 bases). The V end was cut by 0 bases, the J end by 8 bases, with 19 bases between. The germline V gene has CDR1 LGHNA and CDR2 YSLEER. This CDR3 is 16 amino acids long. The CDR3 bases are TGCGCCAGCAGCCAAGATGGGACCAGCCCCATCGGGGGCTACACCTTC. Protein product: CASSQDGTSPIGGYTF.

The chain carries TRBV6-4 and TRBJ2-3; D is perhaps TRBD2 (6 bases). V gave up 4 bases and J gave up 3 bases, with 8 bases separating them. In germline, CDR1 is MRHNA, CDR2 SNTAGT. The CDR3 spans 13 residues. The CDR3, as DNA: TGTGCCAGCAGTGCCGGGACTACAGATACGCAGTATTTT. Protein product: CASSAGTTDTQYF.

The chain employs TRBV27 and TRBJ1-3; D remains unclear. Looked up from germline, CDR1 is MNHEY and CDR2 is SMNVEV (reference sequence). This CDR3 comprises 13 residues. Between the trimmed V and J ends, which lost 2 bases and 1 base, there was a span of 3 bases. The CDR3 region has the DNA TGTGCCAGCAGTTTAACTTCTGGAAACACCATATATTTT. It translates to CASSLTSGNTIYF.

The chain uses TRBV12-3 or TRBV12-4 and TRBJ1-1; D uncertain. This CDR3 is built from 11 residues. V lost 6 bases to trimming and J lost 7 bases, with 9 bases between them. CDR3 region: CASSLRIEAFF. CDR3 coding DNA: TGTGCCAGCAGCCTCCGGATTGAAGCTTTCTTT.

The chain has TRBV7-2 and TRBJ2-7; 12 bases are a match to TRBD2. This CDR3 region has 15 residues. Germline loops: CDR1 SGHTA, CDR2 FQGNSA. After removal of 8 bases from V and 7 bases from J, the junction contained 12 bases not matched to a gene. CDR3 nucleotides: TGTGCCAGCGAGTCTAGCGGGGGGGCTGTGGGTGAGCAGTACTTC. Protein sequence: CASESSGGAVGEQYF.

The gene calls are TRBV5-4 and TRBJ2-7, with 8 bases matching TRBD2. V lost 6 bases, J lost 5 bases, and 10 bases stayed unmatched. Germline values: CDR1 SGHNT, CDR2 YYREEE (reference sequence). This CDR3 has 14 residues. The CDR3 loop is CASTHPGGLNEQYF. The CDR3, as DNA: TGTGCCAGCACCCATCCGGGGGGGCTCAACGAGCAGTACTTC.

This clone was counted a single time. This CDR3 is CASSSQPGQGNTEAFF. The CDR3 nucleotides are TGTGCCAGCAGCTCGCAACCGGGACAGGGGAACACTGAAGCTTTCTTT. The chain carries TRBV7-9 and TRBJ1-1; 9 nucleotides line up with TRBD1. Germline trimming cut 4 bases from V and 1 base from J; bases unmatched to any gene: 7. Germline assignment: CDR1 SEHNR and CDR2 FQNEAQ (reference sequence). This CDR3 is 16 amino acids long.

The chain carries TRBV3-1 (or the pseudogene TRBV3-2) and TRBJ1-1, with TRBD1 identical over 8 bases. CDR1 is LGHDT and CDR2 is YNNKEL in the germline V gene (reference sequence). The CDR3 is 16 amino acids. J gave up 2 bases and V 3 bases, and 8 bases lay outside the gene matches. This CDR3 reads CASSHTIGQGNTEAFF. CDR3 nucleotide sequence: TGTGCCAGCAGCCACACGATCGGACAGGGAAACACTGAAGCTTTCTTT.

The chain links TRBV5-8 to TRBJ2-1, with 7 bases lining up with TRBD2. The V gene's germline CDR1 is SGHTS and CDR2 YDEGEE. The CDR3 consists of 15 residues. V lost 4 bases and J lost 8; bases outside the gene matches: 12. CDR3 sequence: CASSPRGGLVDEQFF. In nucleotides, the CDR3 is TGTGCCAGCAGCCCAAGGGGAGGGCTAGTAGATGAGCAGTTCTTC.

The chain recombines TRBV4-2 with TRBJ1-2, with D perhaps TRBD1 (6 bases). The CDR3 is 14 amino acids. The V gene's germline CDR1 is LGHNA and CDR2 YNFKEQ. V was cut by 8 bases and J by 5 bases, with 18 bases left in between. CDR3 region: CASRSGAAPYGYTF. The CDR3, as DNA: TGTGCCAGCCGCTCAGGGGCAGCACCTTATGGCTACACCTTC.

The V and J genes are TRBV11-3 and TRBJ2-5; TRBD2 matches at 14 bases. Germline CDR1 and CDR2: SGHNT and YENEEA. V lost 5 bases to trimming and J lost 1 base; unmatched junction nucleotides: 6. This CDR3 has 17 amino acids. The CDR3 loop is CASSRRTSGGPQETQYF. The DNA for the CDR3 is TGTGCCAGCAGCCGGAGGACTAGCGGGGGGCCCCAAGAGACCCAGTACTTC.

On this clone: A junction boundary mismatches the germline segment, possibly from a read error. V gene TRBV30 combines with J gene TRBJ1-1; D is undetermined. CDR1 and CDR2 from the germline V gene are GTSNPN and SVGIG (reference sequence). This CDR3 is built from 11 residues. The CDR3 region is CAWRVNSEAFF. CDR3 DNA sequence: TGTGCCTGGAGAGTGAACAGTGAAGCTTTCTTT. The full variable domain, completed using reference TRBV30 and TRBJ1-1, is SQTIHQWPATLVQPVGSPLSLECTVEGTSNPNLYWYRQAAGRGLQLLFYSVGIGQISSEVPQNLSASRPQDRQFILSSKKLLLSDSGFYLCAWRVNSEAFFGQGTRLTVV.

The rearrangement joins TRBV5-4 to TRBJ2-7; 7 nucleotides agree with TRBD1. This CDR3 comprises 14 residues. Germline CDR1 and CDR2: SGHNT and YYREEE (reference sequence). J gave up 6 bases and V 0 bases, and 6 bases lay outside the gene matches. The DNA for the CDR3 is TGTGCCAGCAGCTTGGACAGGGGTATAGTCGAGCAGTACTTC. Translated: CASSLDRGIVEQYF.

This clone was picked up a small number of times. V usage is TRBV7-9 and J usage is TRBJ2-2, with TRBD2 matching over 10 bases. The CDR3 extends over 16 amino acids. The germline gives CDR1 SEHNR, CDR2 FQNEAQ (reference sequence). V dropped 3 bases and J dropped 0; count of bases not matched to a gene: 1. Written as DNA, the CDR3 is TGTGCCAGCAGCTTGGGACTAGCGACGAACACCGGGGAGCTGTTTTTT. It yields the protein CASSLGLATNTGELFF.

This rearrangement joins TRBV27 to TRBJ1-6; 7 positions match TRBD1. V trimming: 3 bases; J trimming: 6 bases; junction bases outside the gene matches: 5. Looked up from germline, CDR1 is MNHEY and CDR2 is SMNVEV (reference sequence). The CDR3 consists of 15 residues. The CDR3 is CASSFSRGLNSPLHF. The CDR3 bases are TGTGCCAGCAGTTTCTCGAGGGGGCTTAATTCACCCCTCCACTTT.

The chain links TRBV18 to TRBJ2-2, with 13 bases fitting TRBD2. Losses at the gene ends were 1 base for V and 4 bases for J; bases not matched to a gene: 3. This CDR3 has 17 residues. The germline V gene encodes CDR1 KGHSH and CDR2 LQKENI. The CDR3, as DNA: TGTGCCAGCTCACCACAAGGACTAGCGGGAGCCACCGGGGAGCTGTTTTTT. Its protein is CASSPQGLAGATGELFF.

This chain uses TRBV4-1 with TRBJ2-7, with 9 bases aligning to TRBD1. The V segment lost 3 bases and the J segment 3 bases; nucleotides outside the gene matches: 3. Germline CDR1 is MGHRA and CDR2 is YSYEKL. The CDR3 consists of 14 residues. This CDR3 is CASSQPGQGYEQYF. The CDR3 DNA reads as TGCGCCAGCAGCCAGCCGGGACAGGGCTACGAGCAGTACTTC.

This chain joins TRBV10-3 and TRBJ1-3, with D hard to call. The length of the CDR3 is 15 residues. Trimming cost V 2 bases and J 2 bases, with 10 bases left between them. Germline V gene lookup returns CDR1 ENHRY and CDR2 SYGVKD. The CDR3: CAISEPREPGNTIYF. CDR3 in DNA: TGTGCCATCAGTGAGCCCCGGGAGCCTGGAAACACCATATATTTT.

The J gene is TRBJ1-2, the V gene TRBV7-8; D might be TRBD1 (6 bases). The length of the CDR3 is 16 residues. Germline V lookup: CDR1 SGHVS, CDR2 FQNEAQ. V lost 5 bases to trimming and J lost 4 bases, with 20 bases between them. The CDR3 DNA is TGTGCCAGCAGCCCCCTTTTAGGGGGACGGGTCTATGGCTACACCTTC. It specifies CASSPLLGGRVYGYTF.